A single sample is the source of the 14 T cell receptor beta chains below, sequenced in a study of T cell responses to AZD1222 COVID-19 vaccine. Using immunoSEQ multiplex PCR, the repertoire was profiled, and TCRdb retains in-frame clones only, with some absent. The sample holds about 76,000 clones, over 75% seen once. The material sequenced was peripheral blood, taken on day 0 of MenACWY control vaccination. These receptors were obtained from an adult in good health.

The CDR3 sequence: CASSLVVSGRPSGETQYF. For the CDR3, the DNA is TGTGCCAGCAGCTTGGTCGTGAGCGGGAGGCCCAGCGGGGAGACCCAGTACTTC. V gene TRBV5-6 combines with J gene TRBJ2-5; 9 positions match TRBD2. The CDR3 has 18 amino acids. Germline CDR1 SGHDT, CDR2 YYEEEE. Unmatched junction bases numbered 14, after V lost 0 bases and J lost 5 bases.

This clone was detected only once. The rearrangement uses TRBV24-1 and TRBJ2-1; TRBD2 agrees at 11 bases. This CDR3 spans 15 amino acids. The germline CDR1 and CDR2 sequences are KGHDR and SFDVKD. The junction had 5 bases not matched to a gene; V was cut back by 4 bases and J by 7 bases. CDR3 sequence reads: CATSEGLAEGNEQFF. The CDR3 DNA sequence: TGTGCCACCAGTGAGGGACTAGCGGAGGGGAATGAGCAGTTCTTC.

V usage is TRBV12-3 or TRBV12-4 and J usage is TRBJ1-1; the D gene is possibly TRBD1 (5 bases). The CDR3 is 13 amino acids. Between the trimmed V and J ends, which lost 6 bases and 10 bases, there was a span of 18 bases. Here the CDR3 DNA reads TGTGCCAGCAGAGAAGGGGCAGGTGGGCGAGCTTTCTTT. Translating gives CASREGAGGRAFF.

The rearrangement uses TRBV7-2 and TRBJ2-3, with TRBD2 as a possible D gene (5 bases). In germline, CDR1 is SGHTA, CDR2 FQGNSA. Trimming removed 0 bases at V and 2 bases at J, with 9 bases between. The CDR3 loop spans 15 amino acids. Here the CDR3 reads CASSLARGPTDTQYF. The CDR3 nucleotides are TGTGCCAGCAGCTTAGCGCGCGGGCCCACAGATACGCAGTATTTT.

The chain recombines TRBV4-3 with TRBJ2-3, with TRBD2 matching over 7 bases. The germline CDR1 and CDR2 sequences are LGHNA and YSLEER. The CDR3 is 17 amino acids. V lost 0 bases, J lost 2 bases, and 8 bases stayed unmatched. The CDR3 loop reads CASSQDLMGLNTDTQYF. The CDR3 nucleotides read TGCGCCAGCAGCCAAGACTTAATGGGACTAAACACAGATACGCAGTATTTT.

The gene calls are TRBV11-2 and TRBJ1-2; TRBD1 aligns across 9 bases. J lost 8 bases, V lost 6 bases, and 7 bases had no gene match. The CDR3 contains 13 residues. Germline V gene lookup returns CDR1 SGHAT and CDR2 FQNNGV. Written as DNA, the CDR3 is TGTGCCAGCAGGGAAACAGGGGGCGCCGGCTACACCTTC. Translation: CASRETGGAGYTF.

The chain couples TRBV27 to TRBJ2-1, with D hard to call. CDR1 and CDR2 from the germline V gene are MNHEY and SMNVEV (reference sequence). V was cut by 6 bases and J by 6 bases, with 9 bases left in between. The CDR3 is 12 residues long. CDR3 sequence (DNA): TGTGCCAGCAGATCGATTAGCAATGAGCAGTTCTTC. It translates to CASRSISNEQFF.

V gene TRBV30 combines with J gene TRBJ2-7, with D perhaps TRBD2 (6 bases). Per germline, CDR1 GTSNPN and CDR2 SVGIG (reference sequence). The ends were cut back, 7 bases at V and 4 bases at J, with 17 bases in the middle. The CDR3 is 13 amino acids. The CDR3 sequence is CAFLPRTKYEQYF. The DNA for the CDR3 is TGTGCCTTCCTTCCCCGGACTAAGTACGAGCAGTACTTC.

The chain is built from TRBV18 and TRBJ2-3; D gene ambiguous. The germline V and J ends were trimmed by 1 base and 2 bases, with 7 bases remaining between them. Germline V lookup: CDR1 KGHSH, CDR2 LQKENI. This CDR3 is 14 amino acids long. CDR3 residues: CASSPLQYTDTQYF. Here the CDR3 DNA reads TGTGCCAGCTCACCACTTCAGTACACAGATACGCAGTATTTT. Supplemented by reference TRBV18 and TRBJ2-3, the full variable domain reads NAGVMQNPRHLVRRRGQEARLRCSPMKGHSHVYWYRQLPEEGLKFMVYLQKENIIDESGMPKERFSAEFPKEGPSILRIQQVVRGDSAAYFCASSPLQYTDTQYFGPGTRLTVL.

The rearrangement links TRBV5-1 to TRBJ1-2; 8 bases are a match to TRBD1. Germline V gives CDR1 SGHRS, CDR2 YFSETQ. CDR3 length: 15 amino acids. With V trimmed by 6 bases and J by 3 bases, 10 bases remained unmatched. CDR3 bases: TGCGCCAGCACATCCAAACAGGGGGAACACTATGGCTACACCTTC. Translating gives CASTSKQGEHYGYTF.

DNA of the CDR3: TGTGCCAGTAGTACAGGGACCGTTCTTAACTATGGCTACACCTTC. Translation: CASSTGTVLNYGYTF. This chain links TRBV19 with TRBJ1-2, with D possibly TRBD1 on 5 matching bases. The CDR3 is 15 residues long. V lost 4 bases and J lost 1, with 13 bases in between. CDR1 and CDR2 from the germline V gene are LNHDA and SQIVND (reference sequence). The complete variable domain, with remaining parts taken from reference TRBV19 and TRBJ1-2, reads DGGITQSPKYLFRKEGQNVTLSCEQNLNHDAMYWYRQDPGQGLRLIYYSQIVNDFQKGDIAEGYSVSREKKESFPLTVTSAQKNPTAFYLCASSTGTVLNYGYTFGSGTRLTVV.

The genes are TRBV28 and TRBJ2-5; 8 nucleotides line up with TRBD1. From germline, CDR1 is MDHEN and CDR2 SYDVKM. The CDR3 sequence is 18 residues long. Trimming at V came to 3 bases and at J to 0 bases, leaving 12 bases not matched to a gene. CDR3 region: CASSLSRGRVGYQETQYF. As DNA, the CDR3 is TGTGCCAGCAGTTTGTCCAGGGGGCGCGTTGGATACCAAGAGACCCAGTACTTC.

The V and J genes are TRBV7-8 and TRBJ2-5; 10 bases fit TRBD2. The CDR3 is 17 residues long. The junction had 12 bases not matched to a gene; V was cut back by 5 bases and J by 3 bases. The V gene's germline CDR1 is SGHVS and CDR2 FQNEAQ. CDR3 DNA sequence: TGTGCCAGCAGCCCAAGGATCCTAGCGGGAGTAAAAGAGACCCAGTACTTC. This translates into CASSPRILAGVKETQYF.

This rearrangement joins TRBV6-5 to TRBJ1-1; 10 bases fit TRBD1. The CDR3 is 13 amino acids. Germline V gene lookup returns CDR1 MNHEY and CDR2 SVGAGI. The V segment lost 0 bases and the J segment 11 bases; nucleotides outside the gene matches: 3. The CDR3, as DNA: TGTGCCAGCAGTTACTCTGGGACAGGGGACGCTTTCTTT. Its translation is CASSYSGTGDAFF.